The 28 T cell receptor beta chains listed next were all sequenced from one sample in a study of CD8+ T cells in alopecia areata. RNA extraction and reverse transcription yielded cDNA as sequencing template. Here immunoSEQ multiplex PCR was the method, and the copy in TCRdb shows in-frame clones only, minus some. The sample contains roughly 110,000 clones, 65% to 85% of which appear only once. As for treatment: oral pan-JAK inhibitor, 5-10 mg twice daily. Specimen: CD8+ T cells sorted from blood, collected at week 24, from a patient treated with tofacitinib. These receptors originate from a human donor with alopecia areata.

The chain couples TRBV27 to TRBJ1-4, with 8 bases lining up with TRBD1. CDR3 length: 15 amino acids. After removal of 5 bases from V and 8 bases from J, the junction contained 10 bases not matched to a gene. Germline-derived CDR1 and CDR2 are MNHEY and SMNVEV (reference sequence). CDR3: CASSGTGTGEEKLFF. The CDR3, as DNA: TGTGCCAGCAGTGGAACCGGGACAGGCGAGGAAAAACTGTTTTTT.

This clone was detected only a few times. J is TRBJ1-2 and V is TRBV6-5; D gene unclear. Germline V gives CDR1 MNHEY, CDR2 SVGAGI. Trimming removed 6 bases at V and 2 bases at J, with 4 bases between. The CDR3 is made up of 11 amino acids. Here the CDR3 DNA reads TGTGCCAGCAGCTCGAACTATGGCTACACCTTC. This sequence encodes CASSSNYGYTF.

The chain uses TRBV27 and TRBJ2-1; 8 bases are a match to TRBD1. This CDR3 comprises 15 residues. V gave up 2 bases and J gave up 5 bases; unmatched junction bases: 5. In germline, CDR1 is MNHEY, CDR2 SMNVEV (reference sequence). CDR3 sequence reads: CASSLAGQGNNEQFF. CDR3 DNA: TGTGCCAGCAGTTTAGCAGGACAGGGTAACAATGAGCAGTTCTTC.

This clone was found once. J is TRBJ1-6 and V is TRBV7-9; the D is unclear. CDR3 length: 15 residues. Germline V CDR1 and CDR2: SEHNR, FQNEAQ (reference sequence). V shed 5 bases and J shed 7 bases, with 15 bases lying between them. CDR3 in amino acids: CASSPAPGRNSPLHF. In DNA form, the CDR3 reads TGTGCCAGCAGCCCAGCCCCGGGGAGGAATTCACCCCTCCACTTT. Filled out from reference TRBV7-9 and TRBJ1-6, the complete variable domain reads DTGVSQNPRHKITKRGQNVTFRCDPISEHNRLYWYRQTLGQGPEFLTYFQNEAQLEKSRLLSDRFSAERPKGSFSTLEIQRTEQGDSAMYLCASSPAPGRNSPLHFGNGTRLTVT.

By share of the sample, this clone is medium-sized. The chain carries TRBV18 and TRBJ2-7; unclear D gene. The germline V gene encodes CDR1 KGHSH and CDR2 LQKENI. With 2 bases removed from V and 2 bases from J, the gap between germline ends came to 10 bases. CDR3 size: 14 residues. CDR3 residues: CASSPRDITYEQYF. CDR3 sequence (DNA): TGTGCCAGCTCACCAAGGGATATTACCTACGAGCAGTACTTC.

This chain links TRBV11-2 with TRBJ2-3; no clear D. This CDR3 contains 13 residues. The V gene's germline CDR1 is SGHAT and CDR2 FQNNGV. Trimming took off 6 bases at V and 3 bases at J, with 10 bases between the two ends. Here the CDR3 DNA reads TGTGCCAGCAGTTTTGACCGAACAGATACGCAGTATTTT. It encodes CASSFDRTDTQYF.

J is TRBJ2-7 and V is TRBV7-9; no clear D gene. V lost 6 bases and J lost 0, with 9 bases in between. The CDR3 covers 13 residues. Looked up from germline, CDR1 is SEHNR and CDR2 is FQNEAQ (reference sequence). In DNA, the CDR3 is TGTGCCAGCAGTTCTCGGTCCTCCTACGAGCAGTACTTC. Translation: CASSSRSSYEQYF.

This sequence joins TRBV5-1 and TRBJ2-7; 7 bases align to TRBD1. V was clipped by 0 bases and J by 2 bases; unmatched bases: 2. The CDR3 extends over 14 amino acids. Germline values: CDR1 SGHRS, CDR2 YFSETQ. CDR3 DNA: TGCGCCAGCAGCTTGGAACAGGGGCCCTACGAGCAGTACTTC. Translated, it gives CASSLEQGPYEQYF.

The V call is TRBV4-1, the J call TRBJ2-5; TRBD1 matches 10 bases. Germline V gives CDR1 MGHRA, CDR2 YSYEKL. The CDR3 length is 16 residues. The junction had 4 bases not matched to a gene; V was cut back by 3 bases and J by 0 bases. CDR3 coding DNA: TGCGCCAGCAGCCAGACGGGACAGGGGTACCAAGAGACCCAGTACTTC. Protein product: CASSQTGQGYQETQYF.

V usage is TRBV14 and J usage is TRBJ2-7, with unresolved D. Germline V gene data show CDR1 as SGHDN and CDR2 as FVKESK. V lost 0 bases, J lost 5 bases, and 14 bases lay in between. The CDR3 totals 15 residues. CDR3 sequence: CASSQDTAIGDEQYF. The DNA for the CDR3 is TGTGCCAGCAGCCAAGATACGGCAATCGGCGACGAGCAGTACTTC.

This sequence joins TRBV25-1 and TRBJ1-6; the D gene is possibly TRBD1 (6 bases). V was trimmed by 9 bases and J by 0 bases, leaving 18 bases between them. Germline V CDR1 and CDR2: MGHDK, SYGVNS. The CDR3 spans 17 residues. The CDR3 loop reads CARDRTLPHSYNSPLHF. CDR3 nucleotide sequence: TGTGCCAGAGACAGGACTCTTCCCCACTCCTATAATTCACCCCTCCACTTT.

The V gene is TRBV13, the J gene TRBJ1-2, with D hard to call. The CDR3 runs to 17 residues. The V gene lost 1 base and the J gene lost 2 bases, with 17 bases spanning the gap. Germline V lookup: CDR1 PRHDT, CDR2 FYEKMQ (reference sequence). CDR3 sequence: CASSLDGLSDPNYGYTF. In DNA form, the CDR3 reads TGTGCCAGCAGCTTAGATGGCCTCTCCGACCCCAACTATGGCTACACCTTC.

This rearrangement joins TRBV7-9 to TRBJ2-7, with 9 positions matching TRBD1. The germline V gene encodes CDR1 SEHNR and CDR2 FQNEAQ (reference sequence). The ends lost 5 bases at V and 1 base at J; junction bases unmatched: 12. The CDR3 sequence is 17 residues long. CDR3 sequence (DNA): TGTGCCAGCAGCGATTTAACCGGGACAGGGTGGTCCTACGAGCAGTACTTC. This codes for CASSDLTGTGWSYEQYF.

This clone was seen a handful of times. This chain uses TRBV27 with TRBJ1-5; D is ambiguous. Trimming pared 2 bases from V and 1 base from J, leaving 9 bases between. This CDR3 is 15 amino acids long. Germline V gives CDR1 MNHEY, CDR2 SMNVEV (reference sequence). The CDR3 spells CASSLDPLSNQPQHF. In DNA form, the CDR3 reads TGTGCCAGCAGTTTAGACCCCTTAAGCAATCAGCCCCAGCATTTT.

The rearrangement links TRBV27 to TRBJ2-5; unclear D gene. The CDR3 extends over 13 amino acids. Germline CDR1 is MNHEY and CDR2 is SMNVEV (reference sequence). Trimming shortened V by 3 bases and J by 7 bases, and 12 bases separated the two germline ends. The CDR3, as DNA: TGTGCCAGCAGTTTGTCCCAGGCGGCGACCCAGTACTTC. Translation: CASSLSQAATQYF.

This clone was detected only once. This chain connects TRBV14 to TRBJ2-2; D could derive from TRBD1 or TRBD2 (6 bases each). This CDR3 contains 14 residues. V was shortened by 8 bases and J by 3 bases, with 13 bases between the two germline ends. CDR1 is SGHDN and CDR2 is FVKESK in the germline V gene. The DNA for the CDR3 is TGTGCCAGCCGTCGGGGGCTATACACCGGGGAGCTGTTTTTT. Protein sequence: CASRRGLYTGELFF.

J is TRBJ2-7 and V is TRBV2; D remains ambiguous. The germline V gene has CDR1 SNHLY and CDR2 FYNNEI. There are 13 residues in the CDR3. Deletions cut 7 bases from V and 7 bases from J, with 17 bases between. CDR3 nucleotides: TGTGCCAGCATGCGAGGTGCCAACTTGGAGCAGTACTTC. This translates into CASMRGANLEQYF.

This chain links TRBV11-2 with TRBJ2-7, with D possibly being TRBD1 (6 bases). In germline, CDR1 is SGHAT, CDR2 FQNNGV. The CDR3 totals 13 residues. The ends were cut back, 3 bases at V and 2 bases at J, with 8 bases in the middle. In DNA, the CDR3 is TGTGCCAGCAGCTTCGGACAGACCTACGAGCAGTACTTC. Its protein is CASSFGQTYEQYF.

Concerning this clone: Other nucleotide sequences in the sample specify the same CDR3. This rearrangement joins TRBV6-5 to TRBJ2-7; 10 bases are a match to TRBD1. The V gene end was trimmed by 6 bases and the J gene end by 3 bases; junction bases not matched to a gene: 5. Germline V CDR1 and CDR2: MNHEY, SVGAGI. This CDR3 has 14 residues. The CDR3 is CASSPGQGIYEQYF. CDR3 in DNA: TGTGCCAGCAGCCCGGGACAGGGGATCTACGAGCAGTACTTC.

The chain employs TRBV18 and TRBJ2-5; TRBD2 might be the D (5 bases). V lost 1 base, J lost 2 bases, and 23 bases lay in between. The CDR3 loop spans 19 amino acids. From germline, CDR1 is KGHSH and CDR2 LQKENI. CDR3 bases: TGTGCCAGCTCACCACAGAACACTTACTCTCTTAGCGATCAAGAGACCCAGTACTTC. Its translation is CASSPQNTYSLSDQETQYF.

The chain has TRBV2 and TRBJ1-5, with 8 positions matching TRBD1. The J segment lost 4 bases and the V segment lost 6 bases, leaving 8 bases of the junction unmatched. The CDR3 covers 15 residues. Per germline, CDR1 SNHLY and CDR2 FYNNEI. The CDR3 loop reads CASSDHTGGNQPQHF. CDR3 coding DNA: TGTGCCAGCAGCGACCATACAGGGGGGAATCAGCCCCAGCATTTT.

The gene calls are TRBV4-1 and TRBJ1-1; 7 bases map to TRBD1. Germline values: CDR1 MGHRA, CDR2 YSYEKL. The CDR3 is 14 residues long. With V trimmed by 5 bases and J by 2 bases, 5 bases remained unmatched. The CDR3 sequence: CASSYRQGNTEAFF. The CDR3 coding sequence is TGCGCCAGCAGCTATAGACAGGGCAACACTGAAGCTTTCTTT.

This sequence joins TRBV27 and TRBJ2-7; tentatively, D is TRBD1 (5 bases). This CDR3 contains 13 residues. Trimming left V 2 bases short and J 0 bases short, with 5 bases between. Germline CDR1 reads MNHEY; CDR2 reads SMNVEV (reference sequence). The CDR3 bases are TGTGCCAGCAGTTTAAGGGGCTCCTACGAGCAGTACTTC. Protein: CASSLRGSYEQYF.

The rearrangement links TRBV27 to TRBJ2-1; D not certain. With 5 bases removed from V and 2 bases from J, the gap between germline ends came to 19 bases. CDR1 is MNHEY, CDR2 SMNVEV, per germline (reference sequence). The CDR3 consists of 17 residues. The chain's CDR3 is CASSLYPSGATYNEQFF. The DNA for the CDR3 is TGTGCCAGCAGTCTTTATCCCTCGGGCGCCACCTACAATGAGCAGTTCTTC.

The chain combines TRBV29-1 with TRBJ1-5; D is unclear. V was trimmed by 5 bases and J by 2 bases, leaving 7 bases between them. This CDR3 has 12 amino acids. CDR1 and CDR2 (germline): SQVTM, ANQGSEA. Here the CDR3 DNA reads TGCAGCGTTTGTGACGGCAATCAGCCCCAGCATTTT. Encoded protein: CSVCDGNQPQHF. Full variable domain (rest looked up from reference TRBV29-1 and TRBJ1-5): SAVISQKPSRDICQRGTSLTIQCQVDSQVTMMFWYRQQPGQSLTLIATANQGSEATYESGFVIDKFPISRPNLTFSTLTVSNMSPEDSSIYLCSVCDGNQPQHFGDGTRLSIL.

The V and J genes are TRBV6-5 and TRBJ1-6, with 10 bases fitting TRBD1. Trimming removed 6 bases from V and 8 bases from J; junction bases left unmatched: 4. This CDR3 spans 14 amino acids. CDR1 is MNHEY and CDR2 is SVGAGI in the germline V gene. CDR3: CASRSGTGDSPLHF. The CDR3 DNA reads TGTGCCAGCAGGTCCGGGACAGGGGATTCACCCCTCCACTTT.

The chain links TRBV27 to TRBJ1-1; a possible D gene is TRBD1 (5 bases). Deletions cut 2 bases from V and 7 bases from J, with 11 bases between. CDR3 length: 13 residues. Germline V CDR1 and CDR2: MNHEY, SMNVEV (reference sequence). CDR3 DNA sequence: TGTGCCAGCAGTTTAGGACCGACAGATGAAGCTTTCTTT. Translating gives CASSLGPTDEAFF.

This chain links TRBV7-2 with TRBJ2-7; D unclear. Germline CDR1 SGHTA, CDR2 FQGNSA. The germline V and J ends were trimmed by 5 bases and 4 bases, with 12 bases remaining between them. The CDR3 length is 13 residues. The chain's CDR3 is CASSPSAPYEQYF. CDR3 nucleotides: TGTGCCAGCAGCCCGTCGGCCCCGTACGAGCAGTACTTC.